This T cell receptor (beta chain) was found in a study of Ad26.COV2.S vaccination and SARS-CoV-2 variants. Study-wide background: The vaccine Ad26.COV2.S was put into the muscle once, or twice with 56 days between.

The count of this clone is one. Some clones are missing from TCRdb's copy, which holds only in-frame ones; the method was immunoSEQ multiplex PCR. Of about 350,000 clones listed, around 83% are singletons. J was trimmed by 4 bases and V by 4 bases; bases with no gene match: 9. The CDR3 extends over 15 amino acids. The germline CDR1 and CDR2 sequences are SNHLY and FYNNEI. Treatment of the sample: approximately 18 received Ad26.COV2.S at low or high dose, single or two shots; 5 received placebo; per-sample allocation not given. Day 63 following the first vaccine or placebo injection was when the samples were taken.

This specimen consisted of peripheral blood, obtained in a trial of Ad26.COV2.S vaccine versus placebo. The chain links TRBV2 to TRBJ1-2, with 7 nucleotides matching TRBD1. The clonotype comes from a person between 18 and 59 years old who received the Ad26.COV2.S COVID-19 vaccine or a placebo. The CDR3 spells CASSGDREVGYGYTF. In nucleotides, the CDR3 is TGTGCCAGCAGTGGAGACAGGGAGGTCGGCTATGGCTACACCTTC.